The 2 T cell receptor beta chains listed next were all sequenced from one sample in a study of cytomegalovirus exposure and HLA in healthy donors. The PCR used 60 Vbeta and 13 Jbeta primers. The protocol was immunoSEQ multiplex PCR, while the TCRdb copy is restricted to in-frame clones and leaves out a portion. This table has 95,000 to 150,000 clones, approximately 80% appearing once. The source material was PBMCs. Receptor source: a man over 45 in good health and CMV-seronegative.

Only a few counts were recorded for this clone. The V gene is TRBV4-3, the J gene TRBJ2-1, with TRBD2 matching over 11 bases. The CDR3 extends over 18 amino acids. Unmatched junction bases numbered 8, after V lost 0 bases and J lost 4 bases. Germline lookup yields CDR1 LGHNA and CDR2 YSLEER. The CDR3: CASSQDPLAGGTYNEQFF. The CDR3 bases are TGCGCCAGCAGCCAAGATCCGCTAGCGGGGGGCACTTACAATGAGCAGTTCTTC.

This clone was seen a few times. The chain carries TRBV6-1 and TRBJ2-1; 7 positions match TRBD1. Germline CDR1 MNHNS, CDR2 SASEGT. The CDR3 has 15 residues. V lost 4 bases and J lost 2; bases outside the gene matches: 5. The CDR3 coding sequence is TGTGCCAGCAGTGTAGACAGGGTACCCTACAATGAGCAGTTCTTC. It is translated as CASSVDRVPYNEQFF.